The sequence of this TCR beta chain was determined in a study of CD8 T cells in ankylosing spondylitis. The germline V gene encodes CDR1 SGHTA and CDR2 FQGTGA. V shed 5 bases, J shed 8 bases, and the junction held 5 bases outside the gene matches. This CDR3 is 15 amino acids long. TCRdb itself ran the 5' RACE reads through MiXCR, one entry per CDR3 protein. The sample yields under 300,000 distinct CDR3 sequences, 15% to 20% seen once. This clonotype was seen repeatedly, ten times or more. Its target is not known. Study-wide points: From matched ankylosing spondylitis synovial fluid, disease-linked clones were reportedly recovered at significantly enriched levels.

This rearrangement joins TRBV7-3 to TRBJ2-1, with 14 bases matching TRBD2. Material: blood, either unsorted or a sorted T cell fraction (not recorded which). This receptor was identified in a male donor with ankylosing spondylitis or in good health (not recorded which). CDR3 region: CASSLGTSGRDEQFF. Here the CDR3 DNA reads TGTGCCAGCAGCCTAGGGACTAGCGGGAGAGATGAGCAGTTCTTC.